This record concerns one T cell receptor beta chain sequence. These data originate in a study of T cell repertoires in cytomegalovirus infection. TCRdb itself ran the reads through MiXCR, one entry per CDR3 protein. The sample has nearly 650,000 distinct CDR3 sequences, 24% seen once. This CDR3 region has 15 residues. V shed 2 bases and J 1 base; nucleotides not matched to a gene: 5. Germline CDR1 WNHNN, CDR2 SYGVQD (reference sequence). This clonotype was sampled from a human donor in good health (CMV status not recorded). Some clones in this sample may be carry-over from other donors' samples. Input material: CD8+ T cells from PBMCs. This rearrangement joins TRBV10-1 to TRBJ2-7, with 7 bases aligning to TRBD1. In DNA form, the CDR3 reads TGCGCCAGCAGTGAGGACAGGGAAATTTCCTACGAGCAGTACTTC. Translated, it gives CASSEDREISYEQYF.